The rows below give T cell receptor beta chains drawn from one sample of a study of blood T cell repertoires in COVID-19. Libraries were prepared by immunoSEQ multiplex PCR; TCRdb keeps only in-frame clonotypes and omits some of them. The data hold about 110,000 clones, with approximately 80% observed a single time. The sequenced material came from peripheral blood. These receptors all stem from a man aged 70 or older with acute or convalescent COVID-19. The CDR3 runs from the conserved cysteine through the conserved F or W. The D gene is left open where the match is weak. The listing skips clone size in some rows; elsewhere it reads once, few, many or a size class.

j_gene,v_gene,abundance,d_gene,CDR3nt,CDR3aa
TRBJ1-5,TRBV27,NA,NA,TGTGCCAGCGGGGGCCAGAGCAATCAGCCCCAGCATTTT,CASGGQSNQPQHF
TRBJ2-7,TRBV9,NA,TRBD1,TGTGCCAGCAGCGTAGAACAGGGGGCAACCTACGAGCAGTACTTC,CASSVEQGATYEQYF
TRBJ2-7,TRBV5-1,NA,TRBD1,TGCGCCAGCAGCGGGGGACAGGGCTACGAGCAGTACTTC,CASSGGQGYEQYF
TRBJ1-3,TRBV3-1/TRBV3-2,NA,TRBD1,TGTGCCAGCAGCCCACCTGGCAACAGGGGCCACTCTGGAAACACCATATATTTT,CASSPPGNRGHSGNTIYF
TRBJ2-2,TRBV9,few,NA,TGTGCCAGCAGCGCCAGGGAGGTCGCCGGGGAGCTGTTTTTT,CASSAREVAGELFF
TRBJ2-3,TRBV4-2,NA,TRBD2,TGTGCCAGCAGCCATGAGTTAGCGGGGGGTACTAGCACAGATACGCAGTATTTT,CASSHELAGGTSTDTQYF
TRBJ1-6,TRBV6-6,NA,NA,TGTGCCAGCAGCCTCTCCGGGGGATCGGATTCACCCCTCCACTTT,CASSLSGGSDSPLHF
TRBJ2-3,TRBV5-5,NA,NA,TGTGCCAGCAGCTTGGGGGCGGGCTCGCAGTATTTT,CASSLGAGSQYF
TRBJ1-4,TRBV15,once,NA,TGTGCCACCAGCTCACAGGTGAATGAAAAACTGTTTTTT,CATSSQVNEKLFF
TRBJ2-6,TRBV7-2,NA,TRBD1,TGTGCCAGCAGCGTCTTCCGGGACAGGGGTTTCTCTGGGGCCAACGTCCTGACTTTC,CASSVFRDRGFSGANVLTF
TRBJ2-2,TRBV6-1,NA,NA,TGTGCCAGCAGTGATATTCTAAGGAACACCGGGGAGCTGTTTTTT,CASSDILRNTGELFF
TRBJ2-3,TRBV5-4,NA,NA,TGTGCCAGCAGCTTGGAAGCCGCAGATACGCAGTATTTT,CASSLEAADTQYF
TRBJ1-4,TRBV12-3/TRBV12-4,NA,NA,TGTGCCAGCAAAGTGAGCCCGAATGAAAAACTGTTTTTT,CASKVSPNEKLFF
TRBJ1-2,TRBV29-1,NA,NA,TGCAGCGTAGTATCGTCCGGGGACTATGGCTACACCTTC,CSVVSSGDYGYTF
TRBJ1-5,TRBV6-5,NA,NA,TGTGCCAGCAGAACGTCGGGGGGAGACCAGCCCCAGCATTTT,CASRTSGGDQPQHF
TRBJ1-1,TRBV5-1,NA,NA,TGCGCCAGCAGTAGTCCCCAGGGGTTCTACACTGAAGCTTTCTTT,CASSSPQGFYTEAFF
TRBJ1-4,TRBV2,NA,NA,TGTGCCAGCGCCCGACAGAGGAATGAAAAACTGTTTTTT,CASARQRNEKLFF
TRBJ2-1,TRBV9,few,NA,TGTGCCAGCAGCGTAGGGACTGGAAGAAATGAGCAGTTCTTC,CASSVGTGRNEQFF
TRBJ1-1,TRBV6-4,NA,NA,TGTGCCAGCAGTGACTCGGGCACAAACACTGAAGCTTTCTTT,CASSDSGTNTEAFF